This T cell receptor beta chain was sequenced during a study of T cell clonotyping in hematopoietic cell transplantation. CDR3 size: 13 residues. V shed 7 bases and J 2 bases; nucleotides not matched to a gene: 4. Germline V CDR1 and CDR2: SNHLY, FYNNEI. Sequencing was performed with immunoSEQ multiplex PCR; in TCRdb, only in-frame clones are kept and a portion is missing. The sample records roughly 38,000 clones, roughly 88% being singletons. Notes on this clone: Its target is not known.

Study-level results: Recipient TCR diversity dropped after transplant; expanded clonotypes rose from day 30 to 180. At the given depth, recipient repertoires were over 95% de novo clonotypes.

The V call is TRBV2, the J call TRBJ2-5; TRBD2 matches 7 bases. This clonotype was sampled from a woman aged 40 to 49 in good health. Some clones in this sample may be carry-over from other donors' samples. Sequenced sample: peripheral blood mononuclear cells. In DNA form, the CDR3 reads TGTGCCAGCACCCTAGCGGCACAAGAGACCCAGTACTTC. Its translation is CASTLAAQETQYF.